This is a list of T cell receptor beta chains from one sample in a study of shared clonotypes between healthy human individuals. Only in-frame clones appear in the TCRdb table, and some are missing; sequencing was by immunoSEQ multiplex PCR. The sample lists 2,500,000 or so clones; approximately 93% were seen once. Input material: naive CD4+ T cells from PBMCs. These receptors were taken from a man aged 18 to 30 in good health. Some clones in this sample may be carry-over from other donors' samples. The CDR3 runs from the conserved cysteine through the conserved F or W. D genes are given only for firm matches. A row's size may be missing; if present it is once, few, many or a size class.

NA TRBJ1-1 TRBV10-1 NA TGCGCCAGCAGCCTAAAGACAGACACTGAAGCTTTCTTT CASSLKTDTEAFF
NA TRBJ2-1 TRBV7-2 TRBD2 TGTGCCAGCAGCTTATCTAGCGGGGCATACAATGAGCAGTTCTTC CASSLSSGAYNEQFF
NA TRBJ2-3 TRBV6-4 TRBD2 TGTGCCAGCAGTCTCGGGACTAGCGGGAAAATAGATACGCAGTATTTT CASSLGTSGKIDTQYF
NA TRBJ1-4 TRBV28 TRBD1 TGTGCCAGCAGTCTAACAGGGGCAACTAATGAAAAACTGTTTTTT CASSLTGATNEKLFF
NA TRBJ2-1 TRBV6-4 NA TGTGCCAGCAGTGACTTCCCCAGCTCCTACAATGAGCAGTTCTTC CASSDFPSSYNEQFF
NA TRBJ2-1 TRBV18 TRBD2 TGTGCCAGCTCACCAGGACTAGCGGGGGCCTACAATGAGCAGTTCTTC CASSPGLAGAYNEQFF
NA TRBJ1-5 TRBV19 NA TGTGCCAGCCACCCCGATAATAGCAATCAGCCCCAGCATTTT CASHPDNSNQPQHF
few TRBJ1-1 TRBV5-1 NA TGCGCCAGCAGCTTCGCTTTATCGAACACTGAAGCTTTCTTT CASSFALSNTEAFF
NA TRBJ2-5 TRBV4-2 NA TGTGCCAGCAGCGCGGCCGTTGGGGTAGCGGAAGAGACCCAGTACTTC CASSAAVGVAEETQYF
NA TRBJ2-1 TRBV5-1 TRBD2 TGCGCCAGCAGCTTGACCGGGACTAGCGGCTACAATGAGCAGTTCTTC CASSLTGTSGYNEQFF
NA TRBJ2-5 TRBV6-1 NA TGTGCCAGCAGTGAAGGTGCCGGGGTTGCCCAGTACTTC CASSEGAGVAQYF
NA TRBJ2-7 TRBV27 TRBD1 TGTGCCAGCAGGTTTACGACAGGGGGGTTATCCTACGAGCAGTACTTC CASRFTTGGLSYEQYF
NA TRBJ2-1 TRBV5-1 TRBD2 TGCGCCAGCAGCTGGGACCGGACTAGCGGGGGCAATGAGCAGTTCTTC CASSWDRTSGGNEQFF
NA TRBJ2-1 TRBV6-1 TRBD1 TGTGCCAGCAGTATTAACAGGGGAGAGGAGCAGTTCTTC CASSINRGEEQFF
NA TRBJ1-4 TRBV5-1 NA TGCGCCAGCAAAATTCGGACCGAACATGAAAAACTGTTTTTT CASKIRTEHEKLFF
NA TRBJ2-3 TRBV5-4 TRBD2 TGTGCCAGCAGCTCTCTAGCGGAGGTCACAGATACGCAGTATTTT CASSSLAEVTDTQYF
NA TRBJ1-3 TRBV2 NA TGTGCCAGCAGTGCGACTTCTGGAAACACCATATATTTT CASSATSGNTIYF
NA TRBJ2-1 TRBV2 NA TGTGCCAGCAGTGTACATGGGAATGGAGGTGTCGACAATGAGCAGTTCTTC CASSVHGNGGVDNEQFF
NA TRBJ2-5 TRBV5-1 NA TGCGCCAGCAGCCCTATCGGGGCTCTAGCAGAGACCCAGTACTTC CASSPIGALAETQYF
NA TRBJ1-2 TRBV29-1 NA TGCAGCGTTGAGGAGCGGGGCTATGGCTACACCTTC CSVEERGYGYTF
NA TRBJ1-2 TRBV9 NA TGTGCCAGCAGCGTAGGAGCGTTGGGGTATGGCTACACCTTC CASSVGALGYGYTF
NA TRBJ2-3 TRBV27 NA TGTGCCAGCAAGTCTATGGCGGGTTCTAGCACAGATACGCAGTATTTT CASKSMAGSSTDTQYF
NA TRBJ2-3 TRBV19 TRBD2 TGTGCCAGTAAACCGGATCCTAGCGGGTACAGCACAGATACGCAGTATTTT CASKPDPSGYSTDTQYF
NA TRBJ2-3 TRBV7-9 NA TGTGCCAGCAGCTTAGGATTAGCACCTAGCACAGATACGCAGTATTTT CASSLGLAPSTDTQYF
NA TRBJ2-5 TRBV5-1 TRBD1 TGCGCCAGCAAATTTGCCCGGGACAGGGCCGGGGAGACCCAGTACTTC CASKFARDRAGETQYF
NA TRBJ2-5 TRBV7-2 NA TGTGCCAGCAGCTTACCCTCTGACTTAGGGACCCAGTACTTC CASSLPSDLGTQYF